The entry that follows covers one T cell receptor (beta chain) sequence. Some clones are missing from TCRdb's copy, which holds only in-frame ones; the method was immunoSEQ multiplex PCR. The profile covers approximately 660,000 clones, with approximately 88% appearing a single time and about 0.01% taken by the ten largest. This record belongs to a study of shared T cell receptors in the human thymus. The ends lost 6 bases at V and 3 bases at J; junction bases unmatched: 19. Germline lookup yields CDR1 SGHTA and CDR2 FQGNSA. The CDR3 totals 18 residues. These records were also assigned to another study, of human thymus T cells.

Sequenced material: thymocytes. The rearrangement uses TRBV7-2 and TRBJ2-7; the match to TRBD2 covers 8 bases. This TCR came from a boy in the first two years of life with a congenital heart defect. The CDR3 loop reads CASSWAQSGSSGNYEQYF. CDR3 coding DNA: TGTGCCAGCAGTTGGGCCCAAAGCGGGAGCAGTGGGAACTACGAGCAGTACTTC.